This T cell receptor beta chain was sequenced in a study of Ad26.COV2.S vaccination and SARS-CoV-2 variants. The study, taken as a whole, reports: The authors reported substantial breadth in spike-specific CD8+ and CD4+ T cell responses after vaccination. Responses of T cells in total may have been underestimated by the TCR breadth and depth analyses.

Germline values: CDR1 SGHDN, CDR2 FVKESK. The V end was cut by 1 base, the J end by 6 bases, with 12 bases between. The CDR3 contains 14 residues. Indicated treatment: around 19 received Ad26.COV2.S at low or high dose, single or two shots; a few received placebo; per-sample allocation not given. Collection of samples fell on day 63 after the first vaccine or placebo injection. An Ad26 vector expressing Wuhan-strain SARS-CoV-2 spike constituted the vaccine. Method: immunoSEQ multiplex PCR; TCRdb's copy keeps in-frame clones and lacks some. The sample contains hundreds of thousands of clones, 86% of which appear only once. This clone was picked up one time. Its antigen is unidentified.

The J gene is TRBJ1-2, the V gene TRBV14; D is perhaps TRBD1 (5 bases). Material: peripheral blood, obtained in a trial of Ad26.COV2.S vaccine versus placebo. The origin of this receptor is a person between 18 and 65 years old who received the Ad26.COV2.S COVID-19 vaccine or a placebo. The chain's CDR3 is CASSQARGSDGYTF. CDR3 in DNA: TGTGCCAGCAGCCAAGCGAGGGGAAGTGATGGCTACACCTTC.